This T cell receptor (beta chain) was sequenced for a study of blood T cell repertoires in COVID-19. Recruits, aged 18 to 89 years, lived in 24 US areas. CDR1 is LGHNA and CDR2 is YNFKEQ in the germline V gene. Trimming removed 1 base at V and 3 bases at J, with 6 bases between. The CDR3 covers 13 residues. Original processing notes: Estimation of nucleated cell counts was performed using reference gene primer amplification. Profiled with immunoSEQ multiplex PCR; TCRdb holds only in-frame clones, not every one. V and J calls and clone size are as listed in that table; D and trimming were resolved from the DNA. This sample carries around 250,000 clones, over 70% of them seen once, and the ten largest clones take roughly 3%.

This receptor was taken from a woman aged 40-49 years who had been exposed to COVID-19. Source material: PBMCs or T cells enriched from blood (not recorded which). The J gene is TRBJ1-1, the V gene TRBV4-2; D uncertain. This CDR3 is CASSQVPDTEAFF. Here the CDR3 DNA reads TGTGCCAGCAGCCAAGTACCGGACACTGAAGCTTTCTTT.